These T cell receptor beta chains were read from a single sample in a study of OX40 agonist ivuxolimab in advanced cancers. Here immunoSEQ multiplex PCR was the method, and the copy in TCRdb shows in-frame clones only, minus some. The repertoire holds 100,000 or so clones, with just over 85% as singletons. Source: CD4+ or CD8+ T cells sorted from blood, taken in a trial of the OX40 agonist ivuxolimab. The receptors were sampled from an adult with an advanced solid tumor such as melanoma, head and neck, liver or kidney cancer. The CDR3 runs from the conserved cysteine through the conserved F or W. The order of the fields is J gene, clone size, D gene, V gene, CDR3 DNA, CDR3 protein. The D gene is left open where the match is weak. Not every row has a clone size; where given, it reads once, few, many or a size class.

TRBJ2-2,-,-,TRBV30,TGTGCCTGGAGTGTAGCTCAGCTGAACACCGGGGAGCTGTTTTTT,CAWSVAQLNTGELFF
TRBJ1-4,-,-,TRBV28,TGTGCCAGCAGTGGCGCCGGGAGGGCCCTAAATGAAAAACTGTTTTTT,CASSGAGRALNEKLFF
TRBJ1-2,-,-,TRBV4-2,TGTGCCAGCAGCGGAGGTCAGGATTATGGCTACACCTTC,CASSGGQDYGYTF
TRBJ2-3,-,TRBD2,TRBV28,TGTGCCAGCAGGGGGACTAGCGGGGGCACAGATACGCAGTATTTT,CASRGTSGGTDTQYF
TRBJ1-1,-,-,TRBV19,TGTGCCAGTAGTATAGGGTTAGGGGAGCTGAACACTGAAGCTTTCTTT,CASSIGLGELNTEAFF
TRBJ1-2,-,TRBD1,TRBV19,TGTGCCAGTACGGGACAGGGGGCCTCTAACTATGGCTACACCTTC,CASTGQGASNYGYTF
TRBJ2-5,-,-,TRBV19,TGTGCCAGTTCGAATGGGGTCCGGGGGTTTTCAGAGACCCAGTACTTC,CASSNGVRGFSETQYF
TRBJ1-1,-,TRBD1,TRBV5-1,TGCGCCAGCCAACTACGACAGGGAGTCGGGACTGAAGCTTTCTTT,CASQLRQGVGTEAFF
TRBJ2-5,-,TRBD2,TRBV6-6,TGTGCCAGCAGTCCTAGCGGGAGGGAAGAGACCCAGTACTTC,CASSPSGREETQYF
TRBJ1-2,medium-sized,-,TRBV19,TGTGCCAGTAGCACAGGGCGGGTTTATGGCTACACCTTC,CASSTGRVYGYTF
TRBJ2-7,-,TRBD1,TRBV11-2,TGTGCCAGCAGCCCGGACAGGATAACTTACGAGCAGTACTTC,CASSPDRITYEQYF
TRBJ2-5,-,-,TRBV14,TGTGCCAGCAGCCAGGCCGGAGGGGTCCAGGGGACCCAGTACTTC,CASSQAGGVQGTQYF
TRBJ2-3,-,TRBD2,TRBV7-6,TGTGCCAGCAGCGATAGACTAGCGGGAGGCACAGATACGCAGTATTTT,CASSDRLAGGTDTQYF
TRBJ2-7,-,-,TRBV6-1,TGTGCCAGCAGTGCTGACGGGAGACAGAGCGAGCAGTACTTC,CASSADGRQSEQYF
TRBJ2-7,once,-,TRBV5-1,TGCGCCAGCAGCTTTAGTCAGACCCCGGGAGAGCAGTACTTC,CASSFSQTPGEQYF
TRBJ2-7,-,TRBD1,TRBV6-6,TGTGCCAGCAGTTACCCACCCGGACAGGGGCCGTACGAGCAGTACTTC,CASSYPPGQGPYEQYF
TRBJ2-5,-,TRBD2,TRBV27,TGTGCCAGCAGTCGTGCAGCGGCGGGAGACGAGACCCAGTACTTC,CASSRAAAGDETQYF
TRBJ2-1,-,-,TRBV29-1,TGCAGCGGCGGGGACCGGAGCTCCTACAATGAGCAGTTCTTC,CSGGDRSSYNEQFF
TRBJ1-5,-,TRBD1,TRBV5-1,TGCGCCAGCAGCTTGGGGCAGGGGGACAATCAGCCCCAGCATTTT,CASSLGQGDNQPQHF
TRBJ2-7,-,-,TRBV9,TGTGCCAGCAGCGTAGCCGAGGGCTCCTACGAGCAGTACTTC,CASSVAEGSYEQYF
TRBJ2-1,-,-,TRBV5-1,TGCGCCAGCAGCTTGGGAGCGCCTAATGAGCAGTTCTTC,CASSLGAPNEQFF
TRBJ2-7,-,TRBD2,TRBV11-3,TGTGCCAGCAGCTCGAGGGGGGGGACTAGTTGGGACGAGCAGTACTTC,CASSSRGGTSWDEQYF
TRBJ2-7,-,-,TRBV2,TGTGCCAGCAGCTCGGAAACGGGCCGGGACTACGAGCAGTACTTC,CASSSETGRDYEQYF
TRBJ1-3,-,-,TRBV15,TGTGCCACGAGTCGTGGCTCTGGAAACACCATATATTTT,CATSRGSGNTIYF
TRBJ2-3,once,TRBD2,TRBV2,TGTGCCAGCACGGTGGGACTAGCGGGAGCAGATACGCAGTATTTT,CASTVGLAGADTQYF
TRBJ2-7,-,TRBD2,TRBV5-1,TGCGCCAGCAGCTTTAGCGGGGACTCCTACGAGCAGTACTTC,CASSFSGDSYEQYF
TRBJ1-2,-,-,TRBV30,TGTGCCTGGACGGGGGGGTATGGCTACACCTTC,CAWTGGYGYTF
TRBJ2-3,-,TRBD2,TRBV4-2,TGTGCCAGCAGCCACGATCCTAGCGGGAGGCGGACAGATACGCAGTATTTT,CASSHDPSGRRTDTQYF
TRBJ2-2,-,-,TRBV27,TGTGCCAGCAGTTTATATGAGAGGGGGGACACCGGGGAGCTGTTTTTT,CASSLYERGDTGELFF